This T cell receptor (beta chain) appears in the sequencing data of a study of blood T cells in healthy people across ages (dated by TCRdb to between 2015 and 2016). Turning to the overall study: Template switching captured roughly one uniquely barcoded TCR beta cDNA molecule per two T cells in model experiments. The study measured age-related changes in TCR beta repertoire diversity using deep sequencing normalized with unique cDNA molecular identifiers. Donors were grouped into four age groups: young (average approximately 16 years), middle-aged (approximately 41), aged (around 66) and long-lived (approximately 82). To avoid experimental bias, donors of different ages were distributed randomly across sequencing lanes. Using the same blood draw, the study looked at two additional independent replicas of 1 million unique cDNA reads for two donors, one aged 18 to 30 and the other aged 80 or older.

Library preparation used 5' RACE. The reads were generated on an Illumina HiSeq 2500. A second about 7 to 12 cycle PCR used a sample-barcoded 5' primer and a J-beta primer mix. A unique molecular identifier was introduced onto each TCR beta cDNA molecule by a template-switch 5' adaptor carrying 12 random nucleotides. Each sample yielded at least 2.5 million CDR3-containing paired-end reads. The Mint cDNA synthesis kit, primed by a TRBC-specific oligonucleotide, was used to synthesize first-strand cDNA from all RNA. After uracil-DNA glycosylase treatment, a first 18-cycle PCR used universal primers M1SS and BC2_uni_R on all cDNA. For the original study's pipeline: For normalization, 1 million high-quality reads, each with a distinct molecular identifier, were randomly selected from each sample. Instead of being binned into consensus sequences, reads that shared molecular identifiers were thrown out. CDR3 identification, clonotype clustering and error correction used MiTCR with a Q25 quality threshold and the strictest error-elimination algorithm. A nonparametric unseen species model with Euler transformation was used to estimate a lower bound on total TCR beta diversity. In TCRdb, the public reads were trimmed at Q25 with fastp and aligned with MiXCR, with productive beta chains retained. Every entry covers one CDR3 protein and lists the most common genes and DNA from its rows. In this record, the V and J calls reflect TCRdb's handling and not the investigators' own analysis. This sample is represented by about 1.4 million distinct CDR3 sequences; around 59% of them were singletons. The ten most abundant clones make up under 8.5% of the sample.

CDR1 and CDR2 are read off the germline V gene as SQVTM and ANQGSEA. V lost 7 bases and J lost 6 bases, and the count of bases not matched to a germline gene is 7. CDR3 length: 12 amino acids, cysteine to phenylalanine. Only the CDR3 portion is preserved as DNA: 36 bases, with reading frame beginning at the first base. In this sample, this clonotype turned up a few times. Which antigen it targets is not known. Per-nucleotide qualities are absent, and no much larger clonotype sits a single base away. Systemically healthy Caucasian individuals from Russia, around 38 in total and aged roughly 6 to 100 years, were included as donors. Around 10 milliliters of peripheral blood were drawn from each donor into EDTA-treated Vacutainer tubes. Ficoll-Paque density-gradient centrifugation was used to isolate PBMCs, with at least 6 million obtained per sample. Trizol reagent was used to extract total RNA from the PBMCs, yielding at least 6 micrograms per sample. For every donor, flow cytometry on a PBMC aliquot measured the percentage of naive CD45RAhigh/CD27high T cells.

Study-level results and caveats: The CMV infection status of donors was not known, potentially confounding age-related changes in expanded clonotypes. Compared with the aged group, the long-lived group had more naive CD4+ T cells, fewer expanded clones and increased TCR diversity, a pattern suggesting age selection. There was a strong correlation between observed TCR beta diversity and the percentage of naive T cells measured by flow cytometry. Total diversity estimates from one million sequenced T cells were considered lower bounds and underestimates. Because profiling used bulk unsorted PBMCs, naive and antigen-experienced compartments could not be compared conclusively. Observed TCR beta diversity per million T cells fell roughly linearly with age, and a significant reduction was already apparent by age roughly 40.

The receptor's source is a man between 18 and 35 years old in good health. The rearranged chain carries TRBV29-1 and TRBJ2-3; TRBD1 lines up with 7 middle nucleotides. The sequenced sample consisted of blood. The CDR3 is CSAADRSDTQYF. The bases read TGCAGCGCAGCGGACAGGTCCGATACGCAGTATTTT.